Below, one T cell receptor (beta chain) is given with its context. Germline lookup yields CDR1 SGHTA and CDR2 FQGNSA. Trimming at V came to 4 bases and at J to 5 bases, leaving 19 bases not matched to a gene. This CDR3 comprises 18 residues. The data were taken from a study of T-cell memory formation after mild COVID-19. In the study overall: Clusters were largely donor specific.

TCRdb re-called the 5' RACE reads through MiXCR, storing one row per CDR3 protein. Of around 530,000 distinct CDR3 sequences detected, roughly 21% appear once; the ten largest clones hold roughly 9.1%. This TCR came from an adult woman who had mild COVID-19 (a few samples of this study predate the infection). Cell type and time point are not known. The rearrangement uses TRBV7-2 and TRBJ2-5; 7 bases match TRBD2. The sample consisted of PBMCs or a T cell subset sorted from them (not recorded which). The CDR3 reads CASSYYRLLAETMETQYF. The CDR3 coding sequence is TGTGCCAGCAGCTACTATAGGCTGCTAGCGGAAACTATGGAGACCCAGTACTTC.